These 13 T cell receptor beta chains share one sample of origin, sequenced in a study of technical replicates of blood from a few donors. Assay used: immunoSEQ multiplex PCR; TCRdb lists only in-frame clones, some missing. The table records about 79,000 clones, around 90% of them present only once. Sequencing input: T cells isolated from PBMCs. Every receptor here comes from a human donor in good health. Some clones in this sample may be carry-over from other donors' samples.

The gene calls are TRBV5-1 and TRBJ1-1, with D maybe TRBD1 (6 bases). Germline V gene data show CDR1 as SGHRS and CDR2 as YFSETQ. This CDR3 region has 13 residues. V shed 0 bases and J shed 6 bases, with 9 bases lying between them. CDR3 protein: CASSLVGGAEAFF. CDR3 DNA sequence: TGCGCCAGCAGCTTGGTAGGGGGAGCTGAAGCTTTCTTT. Variable domain in full (rest from reference TRBV5-1 and TRBJ1-1): KAGVTQTPRYLIKTRGQQVTLSCSPISGHRSVSWYQQTPGQGLQFLFEYFSETQRNKGNFPGRFSGRQFSNSRSEMNVSTLELGDSALYLCASSLVGGAEAFFGQGTRLTVV.

The CDR3 loop is CASRDRGWYGYTF. As DNA, the CDR3 is TGTGCCAGCAGAGACAGGGGGTGGTATGGCTACACCTTC. V gene TRBV6-6 combines with J gene TRBJ1-2, with 9 bases identical to TRBD1. This CDR3 comprises 13 residues. V was pared by 6 bases and J by 5 bases, with 4 bases of the junction left unmatched. Germline V gene lookup returns CDR1 MNHNY and CDR2 SVGAGI (reference sequence).

The chain is built from TRBV2 and TRBJ2-7; D may be TRBD1 (7 bases). Trimming left V 4 bases short and J 4 bases short, with 20 bases between. In germline, CDR1 is SNHLY, CDR2 FYNNEI. This CDR3 is 16 amino acids long. DNA for the CDR3: TGTGCCAGCAGTGTCCTCGCGGGGACAGACCCTTACGAGCAGTACTTC. Protein product: CASSVLAGTDPYEQYF.

This chain uses TRBV18 with TRBJ2-3; no clear D gene. The CDR3 spans 15 residues. Looked up from germline, CDR1 is KGHSH and CDR2 is LQKENI. Between the trimmed V and J ends, which lost 2 bases and 0 bases, there was a span of 9 bases. The CDR3 DNA is TGTGCCAGCTCACCAGCCCTAGAGAGCACAGATACGCAGTATTTT. Translating it yields CASSPALESTDTQYF.

The genes are TRBV6-1 and TRBJ1-5; possibly TRBD1 for D (6 bases). With 3 bases removed from V and 7 bases from J, the gap between germline ends came to 13 bases. This CDR3 comprises 14 residues. The germline V gene has CDR1 MNHNS and CDR2 SASEGT. In DNA form, the CDR3 reads TGTGCCAGCAGTGAGTTGACAGGCGGGCAGCCCCAGCATTTT. Translating it yields CASSELTGGQPQHF.

This chain connects TRBV6-5 to TRBJ2-7, with 8 bases lining up with TRBD1. Germline assignment: CDR1 MNHEY and CDR2 SVGAGI. This CDR3 comprises 14 residues. V gave up 4 bases and J gave up 6 bases; unmatched junction bases: 8. The chain's CDR3 is CASSLYGTGSEQYF. CDR3 sequence (DNA): TGTGCCAGCAGTTTGTACGGGACAGGCTCCGAGCAGTACTTC.

The gene calls are TRBV6-5 and TRBJ1-1; 8 bases are a match to TRBD1. This CDR3 has 14 amino acids. V was pared by 5 bases and J by 3 bases, with 5 bases of the junction left unmatched. Germline CDR1 is MNHEY and CDR2 is SVGAGI. The CDR3 DNA follows: TGTGCCAGCAGTAGGACAGGGCGGTACACTGAAGCTTTCTTT. As protein: CASSRTGRYTEAFF.

The rearrangement joins TRBV11-2 to TRBJ2-7; 7 positions match TRBD1. CDR3 length equals 15 residues. V trimming: 4 bases; J trimming: 3 bases; junction bases outside the gene matches: 9. Germline values: CDR1 SGHAT, CDR2 FQNNGV. This CDR3 reads CASSSGTASIYEQYF. The DNA for the CDR3 is TGTGCCAGCAGCTCCGGGACAGCAAGCATCTACGAGCAGTACTTC.

This chain joins TRBV29-1 and TRBJ2-1, with 7 bases identical to TRBD2. Per germline, CDR1 SQVTM and CDR2 ANQGSEA. V shed 3 bases and J 4 bases; nucleotides not matched to a gene: 6. This CDR3 spans 14 amino acids. The CDR3 loop reads CSVDTSGIYNEQFF. CDR3 bases: TGCAGCGTTGATACCAGCGGGATTTACAATGAGCAGTTCTTC.

V gene TRBV5-6 combines with J gene TRBJ1-1, with unresolved D. The CDR3 runs 12 residues. V lost 0 bases to trimming and J lost 10 bases, with 10 bases between them. Germline values: CDR1 SGHDT, CDR2 YYEEEE. The CDR3 protein is CASSLASVRAFF. CDR3 nucleotide sequence: TGTGCCAGCAGCTTGGCGAGTGTTAGAGCTTTCTTT.

DNA for the CDR3: TGTGCCAGTAGTATAATTTTTGCGGGGGTCGGAACTGAAGCTTTCTTT. This translates into CASSIIFAGVGTEAFF. J is TRBJ1-1 and V is TRBV19; a weak D match, TRBD1 (5 bases). Between the trimmed V and J ends, which lost 2 bases and 5 bases, there was a span of 18 bases. Germline V CDR1 and CDR2: LNHDA, SQIVND (reference sequence). The CDR3 contains 16 residues.

This rearrangement joins TRBV9 to TRBJ1-1; perhaps TRBD1 as D (5 bases). This CDR3 has 16 amino acids. Trimming took 3 bases from V and 8 from J, leaving 23 bases between them. Germline V gene sequence: CDR1 SGDLS, CDR2 YYNGEE. CDR3 coding DNA: TGTGCCAGCAGCGCGGGGGGGGGAGGAGTAAAAGACGAAGCTTTCTTT. Its translation: CASSAGGGGVKDEAFF.

The chain is built from TRBV30 and TRBJ2-1; TRBD2 agrees at 7 bases. The germline CDR1 and CDR2 sequences are GTSNPN and SVGIG (reference sequence). Germline trimming cut 3 bases from V and 7 bases from J; bases unmatched to any gene: 3. The CDR3 covers 12 residues. In DNA, the CDR3 is TGTGCCTGGAGCTGGGGAGGGAATGAGCAGTTCTTC. Amino acids: CAWSWGGNEQFF.